This TCR beta chain was sequenced in a study of CD8 T cells in ankylosing spondylitis. Study results and limitations: Apparently characteristic of ankylosing spondylitis blood was a TCR beta motif (under ten highly homologous variants).

Germline V lookup: CDR1 SQVTM, CDR2 ANQGSEA. The CDR3 length is 15 residues. The ends were cut back, 0 bases at V and 1 base at J, with 12 bases in the middle. TCRdb fed the 5' RACE reads into MiXCR, producing one record per CDR3 protein. The sample carries about 500,000 distinct CDR3 sequences, about 5.2% recorded once. This clonotype has a count of ten or more. Its target is not known. The genes are TRBV29-1 and TRBJ1-1; possible D gene TRBD1, 5 bases. The source is a male donor with ankylosing spondylitis. The specimen sequenced was blood, either unsorted or a sorted T cell fraction (not recorded which). The CDR3 sequence is CSVEDPGTGNTEAFF. CDR3 in DNA: TGCAGCGTTGAAGATCCAGGGACGGGGAACACTGAAGCTTTCTTT.